The 23 T cell receptor beta chains reported below all come from one sample, sequenced in a study of cytomegalovirus exposure and HLA in healthy donors. The PCR ran on 60 Vbeta and 13 Jbeta primers. Assay: immunoSEQ multiplex PCR; the TCRdb copy retains only in-frame clones and omits some. The sample lists roughly 100,000 clones; roughly four fifths were seen once. Sequenced: PBMCs. The receptors here all came from a woman in her forties or fifties in good health and CMV-seropositive.

V gene TRBV2 combines with J gene TRBJ2-7, with D uncertain. V was cut by 2 bases and J by 3 bases, with 14 bases left in between. The germline V gene encodes CDR1 SNHLY and CDR2 FYNNEI. The CDR3 totals 15 residues. CDR3 sequence: CASSERRGKVYEQYF. The CDR3 region has the DNA TGTGCCAGCAGTGAACGTCGAGGTAAGGTCTACGAGCAGTACTTC.

The chain recombines TRBV15 with TRBJ1-1; D not certain. CDR1 and CDR2 (germline): LNHNV, YYDKDF (reference sequence). This CDR3 has 13 amino acids. V lost 8 bases and J 4 bases, leaving 14 bases between the germline ends. CDR3 protein: CATGSRLATEAFF. The CDR3 DNA reads as TGTGCCACCGGTTCTAGGCTGGCCACTGAAGCTTTCTTT.

The chain recombines TRBV2 with TRBJ1-5; the D gene is possibly TRBD1 (5 bases). The V and J ends lost 2 bases and 3 bases respectively, with 8 bases between them. The CDR3 contains 14 residues. CDR1 and CDR2 from the germline V gene are SNHLY and FYNNEI. The CDR3 region has the DNA TGTGCCAGCAGTGAACAGGGTTACAATCAGCCCCAGCATTTT. It is translated as CASSEQGYNQPQHF.

The chain recombines TRBV7-9 with TRBJ2-5; D is possibly TRBD1 (5 bases). CDR1 SEHNR and CDR2 FQNEAQ come from the germline V gene (reference sequence). The germline V and J ends were trimmed by 7 bases and 1 base, with 16 bases remaining between them. The CDR3 is made up of 15 amino acids. The CDR3 region is CASTARQGTQETQYF. The CDR3 DNA sequence: TGTGCCAGCACCGCCCGCCAGGGTACCCAAGAGACCCAGTACTTC.

The chain uses TRBV4-3 and TRBJ1-2, with 10 bases that match TRBD1. Germline trimming cut 0 bases from V and 3 bases from J; bases unmatched to any gene: 7. The CDR3 is 17 amino acids. Germline V gives CDR1 LGHNA, CDR2 YSLEER. The CDR3 loop reads CASSQERQGALHYGYTF. The CDR3 coding sequence is TGCGCCAGCAGCCAAGAGCGACAGGGGGCCCTACACTATGGCTACACCTTC.

The genes are TRBV9 and TRBJ1-2; TRBD1 agrees at 8 bases. After removal of 0 bases from V and 4 bases from J, the junction contained 8 bases not matched to a gene. Germline CDR1 SGDLS, CDR2 YYNGEE. The CDR3 contains 16 residues. This CDR3 reads CASSVGWAGGVYGYTF. For the CDR3, the DNA is TGTGCCAGCAGCGTAGGATGGGCAGGGGGCGTCTATGGCTACACCTTC.

The CDR3 region is CSIKTGGPYEQYF. CDR3 in DNA: TGCAGCATCAAGACAGGGGGGCCCTACGAGCAGTACTTC. The chain employs TRBV29-1 and TRBJ2-7; TRBD1 aligns across 9 bases. The germline V gene has CDR1 SQVTM and CDR2 ANQGSEA. The CDR3 length is 13 residues. With 8 bases clipped from V and 2 bases from J, the junction kept 7 bases outside the gene matches.

The CDR3 DNA is TGCGCCAGCAGCCCAACAGTGAGTGATGGCTACACCTTC. Protein product: CASSPTVSDGYTF. V and J are TRBV5-1 and TRBJ1-2; D gene unclear. Trimming pared 4 bases from V and 6 bases from J, leaving 13 bases between. Germline values: CDR1 SGHRS, CDR2 YFSETQ. The CDR3 has 13 residues.

This chain links TRBV5-1 with TRBJ2-7; 9 nucleotides agree with TRBD1. The CDR3 contains 15 residues. Trimming took 2 bases from V and 6 from J; bases not matched to a gene: 9. Germline lookup yields CDR1 SGHRS and CDR2 YFSETQ. CDR3 amino acids: CASSLEGQGKSEQYF. In DNA, the CDR3 is TGCGCCAGCAGCTTAGAGGGACAGGGTAAATCCGAGCAGTACTTC.

This clone has just a few counts. The chain links TRBV4-1 to TRBJ2-1; D may be TRBD2 (5 bases). Germline CDR1 is MGHRA and CDR2 is YSYEKL. V lost 4 bases and J 4 bases, leaving 11 bases between the germline ends. The CDR3 sequence is 14 residues long. CDR3 region: CASSPRTVYNEQFF. The CDR3 bases are TGCGCCAGCAGCCCCCGGACTGTGTACAATGAGCAGTTCTTC.

This clone was found once. The chain recombines TRBV30 with TRBJ1-5, with 8 positions matching TRBD1. The CDR3 has 15 amino acids. With 2 bases clipped from V and 9 bases from J, the junction kept 12 bases outside the gene matches. Germline CDR1 reads GTSNPN; CDR2 reads SVGIG (reference sequence). The CDR3 spells CAWSTGTGRFRPQHF. In nucleotides, the CDR3 is TGTGCCTGGAGTACAGGGACAGGCCGCTTCAGGCCCCAGCATTTT.

The chain joins TRBV6-6 to TRBJ2-7, with TRBD1 identical over 8 bases. Germline CDR1 is MNHNY and CDR2 is SVGAGI (reference sequence). This CDR3 is 16 amino acids long. J lost 4 bases, V lost 7 bases, and 15 bases had no gene match. The DNA for the CDR3 is TGTGCCAGCATTCTCTCTCAGGGGGCGCTGATGTACGAGCAGTACTTC. Translated: CASILSQGALMYEQYF.

The chain joins TRBV7-3 to TRBJ2-3, with 8 nucleotides matching TRBD2. The CDR3 runs to 15 residues. Germline V CDR1 and CDR2: SGHTA, FQGTGA. Trimming removed 5 bases from V and 5 bases from J; junction bases left unmatched: 9. Here the CDR3 reads CASSPRGGLEDTQYF. CDR3 nucleotide sequence: TGTGCCAGCAGCCCCCGGGGGGGCCTTGAAGATACGCAGTATTTT. The full variable domain, completed using reference TRBV7-3 and TRBJ2-3, is GAGVSQTPSNKVTEKGKYVELRCDPISGHTALYWYRQSLGQGPEFLIYFQGTGAADDSGLPNDRFFAVRPEGSVSTLKIQRTERGDSAVYLCASSPRGGLEDTQYFGPGTRLTVL.

CDR3 loop: CAWKGTGVQETQYF. As DNA, the CDR3 is TGTGCCTGGAAAGGCACGGGGGTCCAAGAGACCCAGTACTTC. The chain recombines TRBV30 with TRBJ2-5; tentatively, D is TRBD2 (6 bases). This CDR3 contains 14 residues. From germline, CDR1 is GTSNPN and CDR2 SVGIG (reference sequence). V lost 4 bases and J 1 base, leaving 13 bases between the germline ends.

The gene calls are TRBV13 and TRBJ2-1, with a weak D call TRBD1 (7 bases). Trimming took off 1 base at V and 5 bases at J, with 21 bases between the two ends. This CDR3 is 18 amino acids long. Per the germline V gene, CDR1 is PRHDT and CDR2 is FYEKMQ (reference sequence). CDR3 loop: CASSLVMIGGAGHNEQFF. The CDR3 nucleotides read TGTGCCAGCAGCTTAGTCATGATAGGGGGCGCGGGACACAATGAGCAGTTCTTC.

The rearrangement joins TRBV5-1 to TRBJ1-1; possibly TRBD1 for D (6 bases). V gave up 5 bases and J gave up 1 base, with 18 bases separating them. There are 16 residues in the CDR3. CDR1 is SGHRS and CDR2 is YFSETQ in the germline V gene. CDR3 amino acids: CASRVGGWEGNTEAFF. In DNA form, the CDR3 reads TGCGCCAGCAGGGTAGGGGGTTGGGAAGGGAACACTGAAGCTTTCTTT. The whole variable domain, remainder taken from reference TRBV5-1 and TRBJ1-1, is KAGVTQTPRYLIKTRGQQVTLSCSPISGHRSVSWYQQTPGQGLQFLFEYFSETQRNKGNFPGRFSGRQFSNSRSEMNVSTLELGDSALYLCASRVGGWEGNTEAFFGQGTRLTVV.

This chain uses TRBV7-9 with TRBJ2-3; 7 bases line up with TRBD2. The CDR3 loop spans 14 amino acids. Per the germline V gene, CDR1 is SEHNR and CDR2 is FQNEAQ (reference sequence). Germline trimming cut 5 bases from V and 2 bases from J; bases unmatched to any gene: 4. CDR3 loop: CASSSSGVTDTQYF. The CDR3 DNA reads TGTGCCAGCAGCAGCAGCGGGGTCACAGATACGCAGTATTTT.

The chain carries TRBV15 and TRBJ1-2, with D possibly TRBD1 on 5 matching bases. Germline values: CDR1 LNHNV, CDR2 YYDKDF (reference sequence). V was clipped by 0 bases and J by 6 bases, with 14 bases between them. CDR3 size: 15 residues. CDR3 region: CATSRDPRGWDGYTF. CDR3 nucleotide sequence: TGTGCCACCAGCAGAGATCCGCGGGGCTGGGATGGCTACACCTTC.

This chain connects TRBV30 to TRBJ1-1, with 8 positions matching TRBD1. The CDR3 is made up of 15 amino acids. Germline V gene sequence: CDR1 GTSNPN, CDR2 SVGIG (reference sequence). The J segment lost 6 bases and the V segment lost 4 bases, leaving 13 bases of the junction unmatched. The CDR3 loop is CAWTLGTGRGAEAFF. The CDR3, as DNA: TGTGCCTGGACCCTTGGGACAGGTCGAGGGGCTGAAGCTTTCTTT.

The chain links TRBV7-6 to TRBJ1-5, with 7 bases lining up with TRBD1. Germline V gives CDR1 SGHVS, CDR2 FNYEAQ. This CDR3 has 15 residues. The junction had 11 bases not matched to a gene; V was cut back by 6 bases and J by 6 bases. DNA for the CDR3: TGTGCCAGCAGTCTTACAGACAGGGAGTTTCAGCCCCAGCATTTT. Translation: CASSLTDREFQPQHF.

The chain carries TRBV28 and TRBJ2-7, with 9 bases that match TRBD1. Trimming cost V 6 bases and J 1 base; bases outside gene matches: 10. The germline V gene has CDR1 MDHEN and CDR2 SYDVKM. This CDR3 is 16 amino acids long. The CDR3 loop is CASRSLAGTGSYEQYF. The DNA of the CDR3 is TGTGCCAGCAGGTCCCTCGCGGGGACAGGGTCCTACGAGCAGTACTTC.

The chain combines TRBV28 with TRBJ2-5; 9 nucleotides line up with TRBD1. There are 18 residues in the CDR3. CDR1 MDHEN and CDR2 SYDVKM come from the germline V gene. Unmatched junction bases numbered 19, after V lost 6 bases and J lost 5 bases. CDR3 sequence: CASSPLLGIGTGGETQYF. In DNA, the CDR3 is TGTGCCAGCAGCCCCTTACTTGGGATTGGAACAGGGGGCGAGACCCAGTACTTC.

The chain joins TRBV7-2 to TRBJ1-1, with D uncertain. Per germline, CDR1 SGHTA and CDR2 FQGNSA. With 4 bases removed from V and 4 bases from J, the gap between germline ends came to 16 bases. The CDR3 length is 15 residues. The CDR3 here is CASSSQVLLGTEAFF. The CDR3 region has the DNA TGTGCCAGCAGCTCTCAGGTCCTTCTGGGCACTGAAGCTTTCTTT.